This T cell receptor (beta chain) was captured in a study of control samples from healthy donors and cancer patients. The repertoire was sequenced with immunoSEQ multiplex PCR; TCRdb's copy has only in-frame clones and lacks some. The table records roughly 150,000 clones, 93% of them present only once. The CDR3 extends over 14 amino acids. The receptor was isolated from a man between 45 and 60 years old in good health. The sequencing input was blood. J is TRBJ1-5 and V is TRBV1; TRBD1 reflects the table's D call only, with no check against the DNA. TRBV1 is a pseudogene segment. The CDR3: CTSSQGTVRGPQHF. The CDR3 DNA sequence: TGCACCAGCAGCCAAGGGACAGTTCGAGGGCCCCAGCATTTT.